This TCR beta chain was identified during a study of T-cell memory formation after mild COVID-19. Study results and caveats: Contracting CD4+ clones lay largely in CM and EM, with CD8+ ones residing in EMRA. The finding that pre-infection memory included some responding clones suggested that cross-reactive memory joined.

V was cut by 6 bases and J by 0 bases, with 27 bases left in between. The CDR3 length is 20 residues. MiXCR was run by TCRdb on the 5' RACE reads, yielding one entry per CDR3 protein. The sample has roughly 620,000 distinct CDR3 sequences; about a sixth are singletons. This clonotype was found many times. Its antigen is unidentified. The specimen sequenced was PBMCs or a T cell subset sorted from them (not recorded which). The receptor was isolated from an adult woman who had mild COVID-19 (a few samples of this study predate the infection). Cell type and time point are not known. The chain employs TRBV12-3 or TRBV12-4 and TRBJ2-1, with TRBD1 as a possible D gene (7 bases). The CDR3 DNA is TGTGCCAGCAGATATAGCGCCTTGGGGGGACAGAGAAGCTCCTACAATGAGCAGTTCTTC. Translating gives CASRYSALGGQRSSYNEQFF.